The table lists the clone carrying this T cell receptor (beta chain) with many counts. This specimen comes from a study of breast tumors, draining lymph nodes, adjacent tissues. Breast cancer patients provided tissue from their axillary draining lymph nodes. TCRdb reprocessed the multiplex PCR reads via MiXCR and lists one record per CDR3 protein. Seen here are 150,000 to 200,000 distinct CDR3 sequences, around 33% observed once, and the top ten hold 3.8%. This receptor was taken from a female donor with breast cancer. Some clones in this sample may be carry-over from other donors' samples. The sequencing input was axillary lymph node tissue.

CDR3 in DNA: TGTGCCAGCAGCCAAGGGAACAGGGGGAAAGGTGAGACCCAGTACTTC. This encodes CASSQGNRGKGETQYF. The rearrangement links TRBV3-1 to TRBJ2-5; 8 bases match TRBD1. Germline V gene data show CDR1 as LGHDT and CDR2 as YNNKEL (reference sequence). The junction had 9 bases not matched to a gene; V was cut back by 1 base and J by 5 bases. The CDR3 spans 16 residues.